A single sample is the source of the 2 T cell receptor beta chains below, sequenced in a study of T cells after yellow fever vaccination. Using its own MiXCR run on the 5' RACE reads, TCRdb lists one record per CDR3 protein. The data contain approximately 300,000 distinct CDR3 sequences, roughly 7% of them seen just once; the ten biggest clones take up over 15%. The sequencing used PBMCs, collected roughly 45 days after the first yellow fever vaccination. Receptors were obtained from a man aged 18 to 35 who received the YFV17D yellow fever vaccine.

Ten or more counts support this clonotype. J is TRBJ2-2 and V is TRBV3-1; 8 nucleotides align to TRBD2. The CDR3 covers 14 residues. Per germline, CDR1 LGHDT and CDR2 YNNKEL (reference sequence). Trimming removed 5 bases from V and 6 bases from J; junction bases left unmatched: 5. This chain's CDR3 is CASSFGLASGELFF. CDR3 in DNA: TGTGCCAGCAGCTTCGGACTAGCATCCGGGGAGCTGTTTTTT.

This clonotype was found many times. The chain has TRBV3-1 and TRBJ1-1; D call uncertain. Trimming stripped 0 bases from V and 8 bases from J, with 10 bases between. CDR3 size: 13 residues. CDR1 is LGHDT, CDR2 YNNKEL, per germline (reference sequence). The CDR3 is CASSQDWNAEAFF. The CDR3 coding sequence is TGTGCCAGCAGCCAAGATTGGAACGCAGAAGCTTTCTTT.